What follows are 9 T cell receptor beta chains derived from one specimen sequenced in a study of blood T cell repertoires in COVID-19. The repertoire was sequenced with immunoSEQ multiplex PCR; TCRdb's copy has only in-frame clones and lacks some. This table has some 160,000 clones, around four fifths appearing once. The sample consisted of peripheral blood. These receptors all come from a woman over 75 with COVID-19, enrolled during active disease.

This chain links TRBV20-1 with TRBJ2-3, with 9 bases identical to TRBD2. The ends lost 3 bases at V and 4 bases at J; junction bases unmatched: 17. The CDR3 is 18 amino acids. Germline assignment: CDR1 DFQATT and CDR2 SNEGSKA (reference sequence). CDR3 sequence reads: CSASAWDRRGTSPDTQYF. Here the CDR3 DNA reads TGCAGTGCTAGTGCTTGGGATCGCCGGGGGACTAGCCCAGATACGCAGTATTTT.

This clone was counted a single time. The CDR3 coding sequence is TGTGCCAGCAGTCCCGGGACAGGGGTAATCCACACTGAAGCTTTCTTT. Its translation: CASSPGTGVIHTEAFF. The rearrangement links TRBV28 to TRBJ1-1; 10 nucleotides align to TRBD1. CDR3 length: 16 amino acids. V lost 5 bases, J lost 3 bases, and 9 bases stayed unmatched. Germline-derived CDR1 and CDR2 are MDHEN and SYDVKM.

J is TRBJ2-5 and V is TRBV24-1; 7 bases are shared with TRBD1. Germline CDR1 is KGHDR and CDR2 is SFDVKD. J gave up 5 bases and V 4 bases, and 18 bases lay outside the gene matches. This CDR3 has 18 residues. CDR3 nucleotide sequence: TGTGCCACCAGTGAACCTACCCTGACCGACAGGGTAAGCGAGACCCAGTACTTC. Translation gives CATSEPTLTDRVSETQYF.

This clone was counted a single time. The gene calls are TRBV10-3 and TRBJ1-1; 7 positions match TRBD1. The J segment lost 5 bases and the V segment lost 5 bases, leaving 14 bases of the junction unmatched. The length of the CDR3 is 16 residues. CDR1 and CDR2 from the germline V gene are ENHRY and SYGVKD. For the CDR3, the DNA is TGTGCCATCAGTCCACAGGGGCCTACCACGTTGACTGAAGCTTTCTTT. The encoded protein is CAISPQGPTTLTEAFF.

The CDR3 sequence is CASRARTGGQPQHF. The CDR3 DNA reads as TGTGCCAGCAGGGCTCGGACAGGTGGTCAGCCCCAGCATTTT. The rearrangement links TRBV28 to TRBJ1-5, with TRBD1 matching over 7 bases. Trimming took 6 bases from V and 6 from J; bases not matched to a gene: 8. The CDR3 loop spans 14 amino acids. Germline V lookup: CDR1 MDHEN, CDR2 SYDVKM.

This sequence joins TRBV6-4 and TRBJ2-1, with D possibly being TRBD1 (5 bases). V shed 6 bases and J shed 6 bases, with 15 bases lying between them. Germline CDR1 is MRHNA and CDR2 is SNTAGT. This CDR3 is built from 14 residues. The CDR3 DNA reads TGTGCCAGCAGATATCAGGGATGGCTCAATGAGCAGTTCTTC. As protein: CASRYQGWLNEQFF.

The chain joins TRBV3-1 (or the pseudogene TRBV3-2) to TRBJ1-2; D might be TRBD1 (6 bases). V was clipped by 6 bases and J by 4 bases, with 12 bases between them. Germline V CDR1 and CDR2: LGHDT, YNNKEL (reference sequence). The CDR3 has 13 residues. For the CDR3, the DNA is TGTGCCAGCAGGAACAGGGCCTTCTATGGCTACACCTTC. Protein product: CASRNRAFYGYTF.

A single count supports this clone. J is TRBJ2-2 and V is TRBV19, with a weak D call TRBD2 (6 bases). This CDR3 is built from 19 residues. V was cut by 7 bases and J by 6 bases, with 30 bases left in between. Germline CDR1 and CDR2: LNHDA and SQIVND (reference sequence). CDR3 sequence reads: CASIPGSYARDWRAGELFF. CDR3 bases: TGTGCCAGTATTCCGGGGAGTTATGCTAGGGATTGGAGGGCCGGGGAGCTGTTTTTT.

This chain connects TRBV18 to TRBJ2-7, with 13 positions matching TRBD2. The CDR3 contains 16 residues. The ends lost 4 bases at V and 2 bases at J; junction bases unmatched: 5. CDR1 is KGHSH, CDR2 LQKENI, per germline. CDR3: CASSLLLAGGPYEQYF. CDR3 nucleotide sequence: TGTGCCAGCTCACTACTACTAGCGGGAGGGCCCTACGAGCAGTACTTC.